Following are 7 T cell receptor beta chains from one sample sequenced in a study of T-cell memory formation after mild COVID-19. From the 5' RACE reads, TCRdb called clonotypes with MiXCR, one entry per CDR3 protein. The data hold a few hundred thousand distinct CDR3 sequences, with roughly a sixth observed a single time. Material: PBMCs or a T cell subset sorted from them (not recorded which). These TCRs come from a man between 18 and 29 years old who had mild COVID-19 (a few samples of this study predate the infection). Cell type and time point are not known.

This clonotype was seen more than once but under ten times. The chain links TRBV18 to TRBJ1-4; no firm D call. The CDR3 sequence is 14 residues long. The germline CDR1 and CDR2 sequences are KGHSH and LQKENI. V was clipped by 6 bases and J by 2 bases, with 10 bases between them. CDR3 nucleotide sequence: TGTGCCAGCTCCCCTGGTTGGACTAATGAAAAACTGTTTTTT. Amino acids: CASSPGWTNEKLFF.

This clonotype was seen more than once but under ten times. This chain links TRBV12-3 or TRBV12-4 with TRBJ1-2; D possibly corresponds to TRBD1 (5 bases). CDR3 length: 13 amino acids. V shed 3 bases and J shed 6 bases, with 11 bases lying between them. The CDR3 nucleotides are TGTGCCAGCAGTTTTCAAGGGGCAGATGGCTACACCTTC. It is translated as CASSFQGADGYTF.

This clonotype was counted many times. The chain is built from TRBV7-3 and TRBJ2-2; D is perhaps TRBD1 (5 bases). Trimming removed 5 bases from V and 0 bases from J, with 10 bases in between. The CDR3 consists of 15 residues. Germline-derived CDR1 and CDR2 are SGHTA and FQGTGA. The CDR3 region has the DNA TGTGCCAGCAGCAAAGACAGCGCGAACACCGGGGAGCTGTTTTTT. Its translation is CASSKDSANTGELFF.

V gene TRBV18 combines with J gene TRBJ1-2; 9 nucleotides agree with TRBD1. CDR1 and CDR2 from the germline V gene are KGHSH and LQKENI. The CDR3 is made up of 16 amino acids. Trimming cost V 2 bases and J 1 base; bases outside gene matches: 5. CDR3 amino acids: CASSPNGQGNNYGYTF. The CDR3 nucleotides read TGTGCCAGCTCACCAAACGGACAGGGGAATAACTATGGCTACACCTTC.

The V call is TRBV27, the J call TRBJ1-2, with 7 bases matching TRBD1. CDR1 MNHEY and CDR2 SMNVEV come from the germline V gene (reference sequence). V shed 3 bases, J shed 9 bases, and the junction held 7 bases outside the gene matches. This CDR3 is built from 13 residues. CDR3 amino acids: CASSLGQTRSYTF. CDR3 coding DNA: TGTGCCAGCAGTTTGGGACAGACCAGGAGCTACACCTTC.

This clonotype appeared a few times. V usage is TRBV6-5 and J usage is TRBJ2-3, with a weak D call TRBD1 (6 bases). The V and J ends lost 5 bases and 3 bases respectively, with 15 bases between them. CDR1 and CDR2 (germline): MNHEY, SVGAGI. This CDR3 comprises 15 residues. The chain's CDR3 is CASSRTGLITDTQYF. CDR3 coding DNA: TGTGCCAGCAGTCGAACAGGGTTGATTACAGATACGCAGTATTTT.

This clonotype was recorded a few times. This chain links TRBV3-1 with TRBJ2-3; 7 nucleotides line up with TRBD2. The V and J ends lost 3 bases and 0 bases, in that order; junction bases with no gene match: 3. The CDR3 has 15 amino acids. CDR1 is LGHDT, CDR2 YNNKEL, per germline (reference sequence). Here the CDR3 DNA reads TGTGCCAGCAGCCAGGGGGGGACTAGCACAGATACGCAGTATTTT. Translating it yields CASSQGGTSTDTQYF.